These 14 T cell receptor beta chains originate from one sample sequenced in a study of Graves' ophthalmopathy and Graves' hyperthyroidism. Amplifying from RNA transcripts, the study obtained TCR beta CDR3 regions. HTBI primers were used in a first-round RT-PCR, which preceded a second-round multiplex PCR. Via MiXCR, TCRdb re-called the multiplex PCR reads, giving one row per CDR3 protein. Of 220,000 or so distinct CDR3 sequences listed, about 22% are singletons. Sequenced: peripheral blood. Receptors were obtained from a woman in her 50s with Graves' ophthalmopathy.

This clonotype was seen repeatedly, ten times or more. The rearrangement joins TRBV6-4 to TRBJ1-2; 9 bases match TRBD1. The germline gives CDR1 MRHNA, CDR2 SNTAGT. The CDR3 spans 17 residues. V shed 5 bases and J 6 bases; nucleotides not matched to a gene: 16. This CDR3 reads CASSRSGTGRENDGYTF. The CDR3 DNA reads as TGTGCCAGCAGTAGATCCGGGACAGGGAGGGAGAACGATGGCTACACCTTC.

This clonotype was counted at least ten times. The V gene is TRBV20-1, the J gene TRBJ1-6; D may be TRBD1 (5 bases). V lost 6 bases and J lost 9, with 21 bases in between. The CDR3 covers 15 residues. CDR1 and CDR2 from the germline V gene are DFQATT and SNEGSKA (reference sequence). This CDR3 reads CSADRRGLGSSPLHF. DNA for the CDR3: TGCAGTGCGGATCGGAGGGGTTTAGGGAGTTCACCCCTCCACTTT.

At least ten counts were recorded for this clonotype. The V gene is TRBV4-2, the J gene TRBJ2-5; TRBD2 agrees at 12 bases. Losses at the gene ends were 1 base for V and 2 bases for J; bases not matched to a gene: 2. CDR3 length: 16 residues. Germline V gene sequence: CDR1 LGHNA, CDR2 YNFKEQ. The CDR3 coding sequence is TGTGCCAGCAGCCAAGGGACTAGCGGGGTACAAGAGACCCAGTACTTC. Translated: CASSQGTSGVQETQYF.

CDR3 DNA: TGCAGTGCTAGAGATTTCCGACGGACTAGCGGGGCAGAGACCCAGTACTTC. Protein: CSARDFRRTSGAETQYF. The chain employs TRBV20-1 and TRBJ2-5; TRBD2 matches 12 bases. V was clipped by 0 bases and J by 4 bases; unmatched bases: 9. The CDR3 covers 17 residues. CDR1 is DFQATT and CDR2 is SNEGSKA in the germline V gene (reference sequence).

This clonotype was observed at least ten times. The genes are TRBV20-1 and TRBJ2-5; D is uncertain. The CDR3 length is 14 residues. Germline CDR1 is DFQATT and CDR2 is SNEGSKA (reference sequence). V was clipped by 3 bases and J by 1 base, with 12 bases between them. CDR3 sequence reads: CSARPDGPQETQYF. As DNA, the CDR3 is TGCAGTGCTAGGCCGGACGGGCCCCAAGAGACCCAGTACTTC.

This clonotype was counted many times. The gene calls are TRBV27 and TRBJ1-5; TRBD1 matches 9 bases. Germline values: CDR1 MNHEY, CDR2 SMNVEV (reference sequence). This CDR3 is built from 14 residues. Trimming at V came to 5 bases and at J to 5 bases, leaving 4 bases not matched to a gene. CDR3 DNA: TGTGCCAGCAGTCGAGACAGGGGGGATCAGCCCCAGCATTTT. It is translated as CASSRDRGDQPQHF.

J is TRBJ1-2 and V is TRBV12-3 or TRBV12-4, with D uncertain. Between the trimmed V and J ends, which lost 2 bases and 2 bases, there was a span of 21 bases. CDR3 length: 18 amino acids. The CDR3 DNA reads TGTGCCAGCAGTTTATTTGCTGACGGAGGAGACCTAAACTATGGCTACACCTTC. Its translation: CASSLFADGGDLNYGYTF.

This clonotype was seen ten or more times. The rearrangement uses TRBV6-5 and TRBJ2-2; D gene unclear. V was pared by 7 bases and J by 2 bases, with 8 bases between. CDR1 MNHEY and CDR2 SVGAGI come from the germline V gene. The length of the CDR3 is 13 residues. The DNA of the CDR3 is TGTGCCAGCATTAAAGATAACACCGGGGAGCTGTTTTTT. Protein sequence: CASIKDNTGELFF.

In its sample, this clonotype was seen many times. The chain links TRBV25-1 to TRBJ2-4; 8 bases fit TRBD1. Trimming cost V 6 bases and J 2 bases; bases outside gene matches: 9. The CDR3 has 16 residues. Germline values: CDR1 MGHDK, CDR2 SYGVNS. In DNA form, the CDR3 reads TGTGCCAGCAGCCCCCCAAGACAGGGGCCCAAAAACATTCAGTACTTC. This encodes CASSPPRQGPKNIQYF.

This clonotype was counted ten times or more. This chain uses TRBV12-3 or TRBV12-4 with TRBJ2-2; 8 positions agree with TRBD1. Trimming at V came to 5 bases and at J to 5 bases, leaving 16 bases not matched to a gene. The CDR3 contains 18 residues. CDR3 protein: CASSLLGQGTYKTGELFF. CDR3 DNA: TGTGCCAGCAGTCTTCTTGGACAGGGAACCTACAAAACCGGGGAGCTGTTTTTT.

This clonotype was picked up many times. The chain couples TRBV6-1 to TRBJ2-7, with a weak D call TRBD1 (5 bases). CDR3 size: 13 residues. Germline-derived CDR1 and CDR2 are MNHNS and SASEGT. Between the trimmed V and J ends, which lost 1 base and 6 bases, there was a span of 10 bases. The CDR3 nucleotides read TGTGCCAGCAGTGAAGATTGGGGCAGCGAGCAGTACTTC. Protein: CASSEDWGSEQYF.

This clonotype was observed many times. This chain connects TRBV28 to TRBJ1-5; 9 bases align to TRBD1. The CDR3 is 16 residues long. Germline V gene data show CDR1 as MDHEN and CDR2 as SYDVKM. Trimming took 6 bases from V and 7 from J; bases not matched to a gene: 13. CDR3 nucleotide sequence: TGTGCCAGCAGCGGGGCCCCGGGACAGGGCAGCCAGCCCCAGCATTTT. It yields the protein CASSGAPGQGSQPQHF.

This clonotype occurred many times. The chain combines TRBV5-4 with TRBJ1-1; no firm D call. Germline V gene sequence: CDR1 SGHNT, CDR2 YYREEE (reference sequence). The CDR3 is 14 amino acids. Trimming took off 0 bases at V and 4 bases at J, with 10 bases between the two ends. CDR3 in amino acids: CASSLVGPPTEAFF. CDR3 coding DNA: TGTGCCAGCAGCTTGGTCGGCCCACCCACTGAAGCTTTCTTT.

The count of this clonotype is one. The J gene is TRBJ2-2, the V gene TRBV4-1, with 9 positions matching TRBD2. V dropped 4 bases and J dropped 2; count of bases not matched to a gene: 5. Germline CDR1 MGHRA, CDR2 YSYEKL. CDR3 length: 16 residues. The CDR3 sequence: CASSPGSGSNTGELFF. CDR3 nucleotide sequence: TGCGCCAGCAGCCCAGGTAGCGGGAGTAACACCGGGGAGCTGTTTTTT.